This T cell receptor (beta chain) was recovered during a study of shared clonotypes between healthy human individuals. The table lists this clone with a few counts. Method: immunoSEQ multiplex PCR; TCRdb's copy keeps in-frame clones and lacks some. The sample lists approximately 2,300,000 clones, just under 95% seen once, with 0.3% to 0.45% in the top ten. Germline V gives CDR1 MDHEN, CDR2 SYDVKM. The CDR3 is made up of 15 amino acids. V dropped 7 bases and J dropped 3 bases, with 18 bases sitting between them. The sequencing input was naive CD4+ T cells from PBMCs. Subset reported: CD45RA+ positively selected. The receptor was derived from a man between 18 and 35 years old in good health. Some clones in this sample may be carry-over from other donors' samples. The chain carries TRBV28 and TRBJ1-1, with a possible D match to TRBD1 (5 bases). In DNA form, the CDR3 reads TGTGCCAGCACTCTGGGGGGGACTGTGTACACTGAAGCTTTCTTT. Its translation is CASTLGGTVYTEAFF.